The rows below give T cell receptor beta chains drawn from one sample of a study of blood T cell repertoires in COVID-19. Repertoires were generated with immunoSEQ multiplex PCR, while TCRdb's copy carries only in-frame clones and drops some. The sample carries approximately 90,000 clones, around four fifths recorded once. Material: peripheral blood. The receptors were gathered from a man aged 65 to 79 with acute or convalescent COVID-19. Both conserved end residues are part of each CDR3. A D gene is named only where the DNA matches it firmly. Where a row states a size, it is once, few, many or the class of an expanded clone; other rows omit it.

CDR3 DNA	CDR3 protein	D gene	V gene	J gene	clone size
TGCAGTGCTAGTGACCGGGAGCCAGCCTATGGCTACACCTTC	CSASDREPAYGYTF	-	TRBV20-1	TRBJ1-2	-
TGTGCCAGCAGCGGCGCAGGCAGCTCCTACAATGAGCAGTTCTTC	CASSGAGSSYNEQFF	-	TRBV7-8	TRBJ2-1	-
TGTGCCAGCAGCTGGACAGGGACGGACACCGGGGAGCTGTTTTTT	CASSWTGTDTGELFF	-	TRBV12-1	TRBJ2-2	-
TGTGCCAGCAGTTACTCGGGACTCTATGGCTACACCTTC	CASSYSGLYGYTF	-	TRBV6-5	TRBJ1-2	-
TGTGCCAGCAGGGAAGACAGTGCAACTAATGAAAAACTGTTTTTT	CASREDSATNEKLFF	-	TRBV6-1	TRBJ1-4	-
TGTGCCACTTCCCAACAGGGCACTGAAGCTTTCTTT	CATSQQGTEAFF	-	TRBV27	TRBJ1-1	-
TGTGCCAGCAGCTTAGGGGACAGGGGGAATGAAAAACTGTTTTTT	CASSLGDRGNEKLFF	TRBD1	TRBV7-9	TRBJ1-4	once
TGTGCCAGCAGTGAACGGGGGGCGGACACCGGGGAGCTGTTTTTT	CASSERGADTGELFF	-	TRBV2	TRBJ2-2	-
TGTGCCAGCAGCCAACTGGGACAGGGGAATGGCTACACCTTC	CASSQLGQGNGYTF	TRBD1	TRBV16	TRBJ1-2	-
TGTGCCAGCAGTGGACTAGCGGGGGGGCCGAACACCGGGGAGCTGTTTTTT	CASSGLAGGPNTGELFF	TRBD2	TRBV6-1	TRBJ2-2	-
TGTGCCACCAGTGACCCGACAGGGAGAGGCACAGATACGCAGTATTTT	CATSDPTGRGTDTQYF	TRBD1	TRBV24-1	TRBJ2-3	once
TGTGCCAGTAGTAGCTTAGCCGGACAGGGAAACATTCAGTACTTC	CASSSLAGQGNIQYF	TRBD1	TRBV19	TRBJ2-4	-
TGCGCCAGCAGCACCGGGACTAGCGGGGGACTAGATACGCAGTATTTT	CASSTGTSGGLDTQYF	TRBD2	TRBV5-1	TRBJ2-3	-
TGTGCCAGCAGCTTAGACAGGACAAACTATGGCTACACCTTC	CASSLDRTNYGYTF	-	TRBV7-9	TRBJ1-2	-
TGTGCCAGCACGGGGGGGGCGAACAATGAGCAGTTCTTC	CASTGGANNEQFF	TRBD2	TRBV2	TRBJ2-1	-
TGTGCCAGCAGCGTAGGTCGGGAAGCGACTGGAAACACCATATATTTT	CASSVGREATGNTIYF	-	TRBV9	TRBJ1-3	-
TGTGCCAGCAGCCCGGGAGGCGATGAGCAGTTCTTC	CASSPGGDEQFF	TRBD2	TRBV3-1/TRBV3-2	TRBJ2-1	-
TGTGCCAGCCTTCTGGAGGTTGGCACTGAAGCTTTCTTT	CASLLEVGTEAFF	-	TRBV2	TRBJ1-1	-